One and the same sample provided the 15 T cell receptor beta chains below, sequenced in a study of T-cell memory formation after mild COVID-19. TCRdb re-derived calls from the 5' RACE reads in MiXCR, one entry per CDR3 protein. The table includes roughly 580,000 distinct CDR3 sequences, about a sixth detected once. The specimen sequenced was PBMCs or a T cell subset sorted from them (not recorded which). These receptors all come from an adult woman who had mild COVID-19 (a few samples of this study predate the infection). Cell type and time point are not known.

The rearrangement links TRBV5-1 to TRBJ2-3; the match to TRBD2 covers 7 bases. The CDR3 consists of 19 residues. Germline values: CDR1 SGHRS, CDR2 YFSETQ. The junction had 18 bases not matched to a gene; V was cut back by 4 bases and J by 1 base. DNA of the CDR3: TGCGCCAGCAGCGCGAACCCGATTATGGCGGGAGCGGGCACAGATACGCAGTATTTT. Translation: CASSANPIMAGAGTDTQYF.

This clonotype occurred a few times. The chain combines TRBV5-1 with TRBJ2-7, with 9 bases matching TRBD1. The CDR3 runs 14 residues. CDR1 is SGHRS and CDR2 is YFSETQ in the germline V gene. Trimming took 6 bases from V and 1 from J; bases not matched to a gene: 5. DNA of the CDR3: TGCGCCAGCAATCGGGGACAGGGTTCCTACGAGCAGTACTTC. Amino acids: CASNRGQGSYEQYF. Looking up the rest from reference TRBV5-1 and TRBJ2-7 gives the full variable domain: KAGVTQTPRYLIKTRGQQVTLSCSPISGHRSVSWYQQTPGQGLQFLFEYFSETQRNKGNFPGRFSGRQFSNSRSEMNVSTLELGDSALYLCASNRGQGSYEQYFGPGTRLTVT.

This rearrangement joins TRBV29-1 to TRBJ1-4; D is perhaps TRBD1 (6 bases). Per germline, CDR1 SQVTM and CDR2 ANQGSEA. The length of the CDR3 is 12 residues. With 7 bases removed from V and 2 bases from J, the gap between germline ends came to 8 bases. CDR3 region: CSGGATNEKLFF. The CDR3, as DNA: TGCAGCGGGGGGGCTACTAATGAAAAACTGTTTTTT.

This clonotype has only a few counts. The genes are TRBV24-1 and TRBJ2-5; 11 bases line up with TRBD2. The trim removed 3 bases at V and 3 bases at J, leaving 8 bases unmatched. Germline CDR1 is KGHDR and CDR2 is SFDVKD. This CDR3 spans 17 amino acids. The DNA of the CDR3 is TGTGCCACCAGTGATCAAGGACTAGCGGGTGGGAAAGAGACCCAGTACTTC. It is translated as CATSDQGLAGGKETQYF.

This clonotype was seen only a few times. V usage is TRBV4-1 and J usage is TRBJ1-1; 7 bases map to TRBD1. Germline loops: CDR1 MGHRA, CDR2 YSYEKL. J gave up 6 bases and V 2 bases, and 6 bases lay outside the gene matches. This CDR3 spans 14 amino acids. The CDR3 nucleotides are TGCGCCAGCAGCCAACCCGGACAGGCTGCTGAAGCTTTCTTT. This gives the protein CASSQPGQAAEAFF.

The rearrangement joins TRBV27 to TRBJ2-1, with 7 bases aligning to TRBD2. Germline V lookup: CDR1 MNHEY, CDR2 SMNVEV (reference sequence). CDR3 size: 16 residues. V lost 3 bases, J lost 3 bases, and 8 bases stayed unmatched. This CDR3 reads CASSLGISGGYNEQFF. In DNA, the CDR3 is TGTGCCAGCAGTTTGGGAATCTCGGGGGGCTACAATGAGCAGTTCTTC.

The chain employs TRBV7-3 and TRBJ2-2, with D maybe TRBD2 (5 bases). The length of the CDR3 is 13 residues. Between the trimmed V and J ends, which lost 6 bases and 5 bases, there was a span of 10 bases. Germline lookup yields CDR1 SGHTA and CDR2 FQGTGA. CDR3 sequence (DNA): TGTGCCAGCAGACTAGAAACAACCGGGGAGCTGTTTTTT. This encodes CASRLETTGELFF.

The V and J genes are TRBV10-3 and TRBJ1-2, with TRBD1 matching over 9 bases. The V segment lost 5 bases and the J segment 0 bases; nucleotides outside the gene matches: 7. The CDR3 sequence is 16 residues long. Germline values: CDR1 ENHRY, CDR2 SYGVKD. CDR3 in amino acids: CAISPTGGQANYGYTF. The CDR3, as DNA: TGTGCCATCAGTCCGACAGGGGGGCAGGCTAACTATGGCTACACCTTC.

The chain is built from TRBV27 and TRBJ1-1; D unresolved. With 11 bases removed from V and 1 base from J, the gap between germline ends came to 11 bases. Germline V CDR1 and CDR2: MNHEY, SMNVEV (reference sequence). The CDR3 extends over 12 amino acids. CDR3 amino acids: CAAKTGNTEAFF. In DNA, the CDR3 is TGTGCCGCTAAGACCGGGAACACTGAAGCTTTCTTT.

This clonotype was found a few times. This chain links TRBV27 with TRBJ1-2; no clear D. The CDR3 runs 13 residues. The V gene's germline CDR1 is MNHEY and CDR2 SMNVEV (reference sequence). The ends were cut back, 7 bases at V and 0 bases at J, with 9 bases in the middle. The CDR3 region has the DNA TGTGCCAGCAAAGAACAGCCTAACTATGGCTACACCTTC. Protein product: CASKEQPNYGYTF.

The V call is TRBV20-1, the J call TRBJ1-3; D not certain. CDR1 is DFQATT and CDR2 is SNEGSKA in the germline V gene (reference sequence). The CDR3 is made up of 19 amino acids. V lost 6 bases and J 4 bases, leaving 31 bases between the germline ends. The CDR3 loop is CSARARGETGGMQGNTIYF. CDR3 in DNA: TGCAGTGCCCGGGCACGGGGAGAGACGGGTGGCATGCAGGGAAACACCATATATTTT.

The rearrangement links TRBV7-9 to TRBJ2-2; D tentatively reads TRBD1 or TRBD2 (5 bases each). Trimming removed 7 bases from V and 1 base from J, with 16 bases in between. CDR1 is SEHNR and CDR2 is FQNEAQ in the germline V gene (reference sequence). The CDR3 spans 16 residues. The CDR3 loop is CASTRKRGENTGELFF. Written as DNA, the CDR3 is TGTGCCAGCACCAGAAAGAGGGGTGAGAACACCGGGGAGCTGTTTTTT.

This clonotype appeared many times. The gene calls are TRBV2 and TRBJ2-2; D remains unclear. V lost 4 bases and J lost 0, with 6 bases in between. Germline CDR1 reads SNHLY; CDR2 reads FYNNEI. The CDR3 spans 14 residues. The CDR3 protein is CASSGGTNTGELFF. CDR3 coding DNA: TGTGCCAGCAGTGGTGGCACGAACACCGGGGAGCTGTTTTTT.

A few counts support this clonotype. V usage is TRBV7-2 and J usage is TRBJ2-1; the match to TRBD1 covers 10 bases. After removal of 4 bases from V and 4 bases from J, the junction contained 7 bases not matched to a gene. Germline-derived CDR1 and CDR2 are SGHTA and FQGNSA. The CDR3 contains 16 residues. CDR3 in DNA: TGTGCCAGCAGCTCGCGAAGGACAGGGGGGTACAATGAGCAGTTCTTC. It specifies CASSSRRTGGYNEQFF.

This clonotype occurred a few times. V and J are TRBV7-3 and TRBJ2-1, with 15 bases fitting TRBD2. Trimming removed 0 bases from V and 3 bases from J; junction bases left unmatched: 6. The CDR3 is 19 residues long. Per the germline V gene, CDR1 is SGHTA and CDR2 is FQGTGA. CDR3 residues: CASSLTPGLAGGGYNEQFF. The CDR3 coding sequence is TGTGCCAGCAGCTTAACCCCGGGACTAGCGGGAGGAGGCTACAATGAGCAGTTCTTC.